One sample yielded the 26 T cell receptor beta chains listed below, sequenced in a study of OX40 agonist ivuxolimab in advanced cancers. Assay: immunoSEQ multiplex PCR; the TCRdb copy retains only in-frame clones and omits some. The repertoire includes 30,000 to 35,000 clones, over 60% of them detected once, and roughly 23% sits in the top ten. Sequences were derived from CD4+ or CD8+ T cells sorted from blood, sampled in a trial of the OX40 agonist ivuxolimab. These receptors originate from an adult with an advanced solid tumor such as melanoma, head and neck, liver or kidney cancer.

This clone was found once. The CDR3, as DNA: TGTGCCTGGGACCCTAGCGGGGGTAAGACCCAGTACTTC. Its protein is CAWDPSGGKTQYF. This rearrangement joins TRBV30 to TRBJ2-5; 10 nucleotides align to TRBD2. Germline trimming cut 5 bases from V and 6 bases from J; bases unmatched to any gene: 6. The CDR3 runs 13 residues. Germline lookup yields CDR1 GTSNPN and CDR2 SVGIG (reference sequence).

CDR3: CASNYGTGPGNTIYF. CDR3 in DNA: TGTGCCAGCAATTACGGGACAGGGCCTGGAAACACCATATATTTT. This rearrangement joins TRBV7-9 to TRBJ1-3; 9 bases line up with TRBD1. The length of the CDR3 is 15 residues. After removal of 7 bases from V and 2 bases from J, the junction contained 6 bases not matched to a gene. CDR1 and CDR2 from the germline V gene are SEHNR and FQNEAQ (reference sequence).

Regarding this clone: An end of the junction does not agree with germline; a read error may underlie this. The V and J genes are TRBV14 and TRBJ1-4, with 9 positions matching TRBD1. This CDR3 is 15 amino acids long. Germline-derived CDR1 and CDR2 are SGHDN and FVKESK. The CDR3 spells CASRQGQGSNEKLFF. The CDR3 DNA sequence: TGTGCCAGCAGGCAAGGACAGGGGTCTAATGAAAAACTGTTTTTT. Full variable domain (remainder filled in from reference TRBV14 and TRBJ1-4): EAGVTQFPSHSVIEKGQTVTLRCDPISGHDNLYWYRRVMGKEIKFLLHFVKESKQDESGMPNNRFLAERTGGTYSTLKVQPAELEDSGVYFCASRQGQGSNEKLFFGSGTQLSVL.

This chain uses TRBV4-1 with TRBJ1-2, with D unresolved. V gave up 1 base and J gave up 4 bases, with 10 bases separating them. Germline V gene lookup returns CDR1 MGHRA and CDR2 YSYEKL. The CDR3 loop spans 14 amino acids. DNA of the CDR3: TGCGCCAGCAGCCAAGCCCTGTTATCCTATGGCTACACCTTC. Its translation is CASSQALLSYGYTF.

The V call is TRBV4-1, the J call TRBJ1-5; 8 nucleotides align to TRBD1. The ends lost 1 base at V and 2 bases at J; junction bases unmatched: 1. The CDR3 totals 15 residues. CDR1 and CDR2 (germline): MGHRA, YSYEKL. CDR3 DNA sequence: TGCGCCAGCAGCCAAGGGGACAGGCGCAATCAGCCCCAGCATTTT. Its translation: CASSQGDRRNQPQHF.

The chain joins TRBV9 to TRBJ1-3; tentatively, D is TRBD1 (5 bases). V lost 0 bases, J lost 0 bases, and 13 bases lay in between. Germline lookup yields CDR1 SGDLS and CDR2 YYNGEE. This CDR3 comprises 17 residues. The CDR3 loop is CASSVAPQGDSGNTIYF. In DNA, the CDR3 is TGTGCCAGCAGCGTAGCGCCGCAGGGAGACTCTGGAAACACCATATATTTT.

The chain carries TRBV20-1 and TRBJ2-1; D remains unclear. CDR1 is DFQATT and CDR2 is SNEGSKA in the germline V gene (reference sequence). The CDR3 consists of 11 residues. Trimming cost V 3 bases and J 4 bases, with 4 bases left between them. This chain's CDR3 is CSARGYNEQFF. The CDR3 coding sequence is TGCAGTGCTAGGGGTTACAATGAGCAGTTCTTC.

By sample share, this clone is medium-sized (0.01 to 0.1%). The V gene is TRBV2, the J gene TRBJ2-5, with D perhaps matching TRBD2 (5 bases). Looked up from germline, CDR1 is SNHLY and CDR2 is FYNNEI. Trimming took 4 bases from V and 8 from J, leaving 8 bases between them. This CDR3 is built from 11 residues. The CDR3 DNA reads TGTGCCAGCAGTGCTGAGGGAACCCAGTACTTC. This encodes CASSAEGTQYF.

The chain recombines TRBV28 with TRBJ1-2; 8 nucleotides line up with TRBD1. The CDR3 totals 14 residues. CDR1 and CDR2 from the germline V gene are MDHEN and SYDVKM. With V trimmed by 4 bases and J by 6 bases, 7 bases remained unmatched. Written as DNA, the CDR3 is TGTGCCAGCAGTTCCACGGGACAGGCTAATGGCTACACCTTC. Its protein product is CASSSTGQANGYTF.

This sequence joins TRBV15 and TRBJ2-1; tentative D call: TRBD1 (5 bases). This CDR3 has 14 amino acids. Germline lookup yields CDR1 LNHNV and CDR2 YYDKDF (reference sequence). V shed 2 bases and J shed 6 bases, with 11 bases lying between them. The CDR3 nucleotides are TGTGCCACCAGCAGATCTCGACAGAGCAATGAGCAGTTCTTC. This codes for CATSRSRQSNEQFF.

The chain joins TRBV7-2 to TRBJ1-5; the D is unclear. Germline V gene data show CDR1 as SGHTA and CDR2 as FQGNSA. CDR3 length: 15 residues. The V gene lost 5 bases and the J gene lost 4 bases, with 15 bases spanning the gap. The CDR3 reads CASSTKGSENQPQHF. DNA of the CDR3: TGTGCCAGCAGCACCAAGGGATCGGAGAATCAGCCCCAGCATTTT.

The chain recombines TRBV10-3 with TRBJ1-4, with a possible D match to TRBD1 (5 bases). The CDR3 length is 16 residues. In germline, CDR1 is ENHRY, CDR2 SYGVKD. V shed 10 bases and J shed 8 bases, with 26 bases lying between them. CDR3 in amino acids: CATRAGGDLQKEKLFF. CDR3 nucleotides: TGTGCCACAAGGGCCGGGGGGGATCTCCAAAAGGAAAAACTGTTTTTT.

This chain uses TRBV15 with TRBJ2-7; a possible D gene is TRBD1 (6 bases). Germline-derived CDR1 and CDR2 are LNHNV and YYDKDF (reference sequence). Trimming took off 0 bases at V and 0 bases at J, with 9 bases between the two ends. This CDR3 spans 15 amino acids. The CDR3 sequence is CATSRDQGPSYEQYF. The CDR3 DNA follows: TGTGCCACCAGCAGAGATCAGGGGCCCTCCTACGAGCAGTACTTC.

The chain employs TRBV19 and TRBJ2-5; D perhaps matches TRBD1 (6 bases). CDR1 and CDR2 from the germline V gene are LNHDA and SQIVND (reference sequence). V was pared by 3 bases and J by 5 bases, with 13 bases between. The CDR3 has 14 amino acids. The CDR3 here is CASSISGVGETQYF. The CDR3 coding sequence is TGTGCCAGTAGTATTTCAGGGGTAGGGGAGACCCAGTACTTC.

The chain links TRBV7-2 to TRBJ1-5, with D unclear. Looked up from germline, CDR1 is SGHTA and CDR2 is FQGNSA. This CDR3 region has 14 residues. The ends were cut back, 5 bases at V and 4 bases at J, with 12 bases in the middle. This CDR3 is CASSQAGWNQPQHF. CDR3 DNA sequence: TGTGCCAGCAGCCAGGCGGGGTGGAATCAGCCCCAGCATTTT.

This chain joins TRBV2 and TRBJ2-2, with D possibly being TRBD1 or TRBD2 (5 bases each). The germline gives CDR1 SNHLY, CDR2 FYNNEI. The germline V and J ends were trimmed by 6 bases and 4 bases, with 15 bases remaining between them. The CDR3 contains 15 residues. The CDR3 bases are TGTGCCAGCAGCCCCAGCCCAGGGACCACCGGGGAGCTGTTTTTT. This gives the protein CASSPSPGTTGELFF.

This chain connects TRBV5-4 to TRBJ2-2; D may be TRBD1 or TRBD2 (5 bases each). Germline values: CDR1 SGHNT, CDR2 YYREEE (reference sequence). Trimming left V 4 bases short and J 6 bases short, with 13 bases between. This CDR3 has 14 amino acids. The CDR3 loop is CASSPALGPGELFF. The CDR3 bases are TGTGCCAGCAGCCCCGCCTTGGGACCCGGGGAGCTGTTTTTT.

The rearrangement joins TRBV6-6 to TRBJ2-2, with TRBD2 identical over 10 bases. CDR3 length: 14 amino acids. The germline V gene encodes CDR1 MNHNY and CDR2 SVGAGI (reference sequence). J gave up 6 bases and V 6 bases, and 4 bases lay outside the gene matches. CDR3 loop: CASSTGTSAGELFF. CDR3 sequence (DNA): TGTGCCAGCAGCACCGGGACTAGCGCCGGGGAGCTGTTTTTT.

The chain couples TRBV19 to TRBJ1-2, with 8 bases matching TRBD1. The J segment lost 4 bases and the V segment lost 4 bases, leaving 5 bases of the junction unmatched. The CDR3 loop spans 14 amino acids. In germline, CDR1 is LNHDA, CDR2 SQIVND (reference sequence). CDR3 sequence reads: CASSTGGAGYGYTF. The DNA for the CDR3 is TGTGCCAGTAGTACAGGGGGCGCAGGCTATGGCTACACCTTC.

The chain is built from TRBV6-5 and TRBJ1-6; D is uncertain. V was trimmed by 6 bases and J by 7 bases, leaving 16 bases between them. The V gene's germline CDR1 is MNHEY and CDR2 SVGAGI. The CDR3 runs 15 residues. The CDR3 sequence: CASSLTGNANSPLHF. The CDR3, as DNA: TGTGCCAGCAGCCTGACGGGAAACGCCAATTCACCCCTCCACTTT.

This clone was observed a single time. This chain uses TRBV18 with TRBJ2-7; TRBD2 matches 12 bases. The germline V gene has CDR1 KGHSH and CDR2 LQKENI. The CDR3 sequence is 20 residues long. V was clipped by 2 bases and J by 2 bases; unmatched bases: 16. The CDR3 sequence: CASSPEGRWGTSGGPYEQYF. The DNA for the CDR3 is TGTGCCAGCTCACCAGAAGGGCGGTGGGGTACTAGCGGGGGGCCCTACGAGCAGTACTTC.

The rearrangement links TRBV7-2 to TRBJ1-5, with 7 bases that match TRBD1. Germline CDR1 and CDR2: SGHTA and FQGNSA. The junction had 5 bases not matched to a gene; V was cut back by 3 bases and J by 6 bases. This CDR3 contains 14 residues. Here the CDR3 DNA reads TGTGCCAGCAGCTTTTCGACAGGGCCTCAGCCCCAGCATTTT. Protein product: CASSFSTGPQPQHF.

The chain combines TRBV18 with TRBJ2-7; D gene unclear. Trimming left V 3 bases short and J 6 bases short, with 18 bases between. There are 15 residues in the CDR3. Germline V CDR1 and CDR2: KGHSH, LQKENI. DNA of the CDR3: TGTGCCAGCTCACCTCAGAACCGGGCCCCCAGCGAGCAGTACTTC. It codes for CASSPQNRAPSEQYF. The variable domain in full, completed from reference TRBV18 and TRBJ2-7, reads NAGVMQNPRHLVRRRGQEARLRCSPMKGHSHVYWYRQLPEEGLKFMVYLQKENIIDESGMPKERFSAEFPKEGPSILRIQQVVRGDSAAYFCASSPQNRAPSEQYFGPGTRLTVT.

The chain combines TRBV6-1 with TRBJ1-2; TRBD1 might be the D (5 bases). The germline V gene has CDR1 MNHNS and CDR2 SASEGT. CDR3 length: 12 residues. Trimming removed 7 bases from V and 4 bases from J, with 10 bases in between. The chain's CDR3 is CASMRGIYGYTF. The CDR3, as DNA: TGTGCCAGCATGAGGGGTATCTATGGCTACACCTTC.

The CDR3 DNA reads as TGTGCCAGCAGTGAGAGGTATTCTGGCTACGAGCAGTACTTC. Protein product: CASSERYSGYEQYF. J is TRBJ2-7 and V is TRBV6-1; D is undetermined. Between the trimmed V and J ends, which lost 3 bases and 3 bases, there was a span of 12 bases. Germline V gene sequence: CDR1 MNHNS, CDR2 SASEGT. CDR3 length: 14 amino acids.

This clone was recorded only once. This sequence joins TRBV6-6 and TRBJ2-3; 8 nucleotides agree with TRBD1. This CDR3 has 15 amino acids. Germline V lookup: CDR1 MNHNY, CDR2 SVGAGI (reference sequence). V lost 2 bases and J lost 5; bases outside the gene matches: 6. The CDR3 DNA sequence: TGTGCCAGCAGTTACCCAGGACAGGGCCAAGATACGCAGTATTTT. Translated, it gives CASSYPGQGQDTQYF.